The rows below give T cell receptor beta chains drawn from one sample of a study of CD8+ T cells in alopecia areata. Measured with immunoSEQ multiplex PCR; TCRdb has only the in-frame clones, and not every one. The table records some 190,000 clones, more than 55% of them present only once. This specimen consisted of CD4+ T cells sorted from blood, obtained at week 4, from a patient treated with tofacitinib. These receptors were obtained from a human donor with alopecia areata. The CDR3 runs from the conserved cysteine through the conserved F or W. D genes are given only for firm matches. Only some rows state a clone size, as once, few, many or a class for expanded clones.

v_call,j_call,d_call,clone_size,cdr3_length,cdr3_aa,cdr3_nt
TRBV29-1,TRBJ2-7,-,-,11,CSVEYGLEQYF,TGCAGCGTTGAATACGGTTTAGAGCAGTACTTC
TRBV9,TRBJ2-3,-,-,16,CASSVHSGTSTDTQYF,TGTGCCAGCAGCGTCCATAGCGGAACAAGCACAGATACGCAGTATTTT
TRBV7-9,TRBJ1-5,-,-,12,CASSLQGQPQHF,TGTGCCAGCAGCCTCCAGGGACAGCCCCAGCATTTT
TRBV28,TRBJ2-7,-,-,14,CASSLGGPTYEQYF,TGTGCCAGCAGTTTAGGGGGGCCAACCTACGAGCAGTACTTC
TRBV15,TRBJ2-3,-,-,17,CATSRVPDPFRADTQYF,TGTGCCACCAGCAGAGTCCCCGATCCTTTTCGTGCAGATACGCAGTATTTT
TRBV6-5,TRBJ2-5,-,-,13,CASSYGGRETQYF,TGTGCCAGCAGTTACGGGGGTCGAGAGACCCAGTACTTC
TRBV4-1,TRBJ2-1,TRBD2,-,17,CASSQDDPSGRRNEQFF,TGCGCCAGCAGCCAAGATGATCCTAGCGGGAGACGGAATGAGCAGTTCTTC
TRBV2,TRBJ2-6,-,-,14,CASRPDSGANVLTF,TGTGCCAGCAGGCCGGATTCTGGGGCCAACGTCCTGACTTTC
TRBV5-1,TRBJ2-1,TRBD2,-,15,CASSPSGSSYNEQFF,TGCGCCAGCAGCCCGAGCGGGAGCTCCTACAATGAGCAGTTCTTC
TRBV7-9,TRBJ1-1,TRBD1,-,13,CASSLRQGVRAFF,TGTGCCAGCAGCTTACGTCAGGGGGTGAGAGCTTTCTTT
TRBV6-5,TRBJ2-1,TRBD1,once,15,CASTKADRGLGEQFF,TGTGCCAGCACAAAAGCGGACAGGGGGCTTGGTGAGCAGTTCTTC
TRBV29-1,TRBJ1-2,TRBD1,-,12,CSVSGQLYGYTF,TGCAGCGTTTCGGGACAGCTCTATGGCTACACCTTC
TRBV30,TRBJ1-4,-,-,14,CAWSVGETLGKLFF,TGTGCCTGGAGTGTCGGGGAGACGCTTGGAAAACTGTTTTTT
TRBV29-1,TRBJ2-6,-,-,15,CSAWLSRSGANVLTF,TGCAGCGCCTGGCTCAGTAGGTCTGGGGCCAACGTCCTGACTTTC
TRBV5-1,TRBJ2-3,-,-,14,CASCMAGREDTQYF,TGCGCCAGCTGCATGGCGGGACGTGAGGATACGCAGTATTTT
TRBV2,TRBJ2-2,-,-,14,CASSGVPTVGELFF,TGTGCCAGCAGTGGTGTCCCCACCGTCGGGGAGCTGTTTTTT
TRBV29-1,TRBJ2-5,-,-,13,CSVALQPKETQYF,TGCAGCGTCGCCCTCCAGCCCAAGGAGACCCAGTACTTC
TRBV4-2,TRBJ2-7,-,-,15,CASSRGGGSTYEQYF,TGTGCCAGCAGCCGTGGGGGCGGCAGTACTTACGAGCAGTACTTC
TRBV7-8,TRBJ2-7,-,-,15,CASSLEVSDSYEQYF,TGTGCCAGCAGCTTAGAGGTCAGCGATTCCTACGAGCAGTACTTC
TRBV7-3,TRBJ2-5,-,-,14,CASIAGPFQETQYF,TGTGCCAGCATAGCAGGGCCCTTCCAAGAGACCCAGTACTTC
TRBV7-9,TRBJ2-1,-,many,10,CASSLGEQFF,TGTGCCAGCAGCTTAGGGGAGCAGTTCTTC
TRBV5-1,TRBJ2-3,-,-,15,CASSFDRGSTDTQYF,TGCGCCAGCAGCTTCGACCGGGGAAGCACAGATACGCAGTATTTT
TRBV5-4,TRBJ2-6,-,few,16,CASSLPGRSGANVLTF,TGTGCCAGCAGCTTGCCAGGCCGCTCTGGGGCCAACGTCCTGACTTTC
TRBV5-1,TRBJ2-1,-,-,15,CASSSGLSGINEQFF,TGCGCCAGCAGCTCCGGACTCTCTGGGATCAATGAGCAGTTCTTC
TRBV29-1,TRBJ1-1,TRBD1,-,14,CSVEQGARDTEAFF,TGCAGCGTTGAACAGGGGGCTAGGGACACTGAAGCTTTCTTT
TRBV30,TRBJ1-5,-,-,13,CAWSDVTGWPQHF,TGTGCCTGGAGTGACGTTACGGGTTGGCCCCAGCATTTT
TRBV29-1,TRBJ2-7,-,-,16,CSVAPSGPLSSYEQYF,TGCAGCGTCGCCCCCTCAGGGCCCCTGAGCTCCTACGAGCAGTACTTC
TRBV15,TRBJ1-2,-,-,13,CATSRDRRGGYTF,TGTGCCACCAGCAGAGATCGTAGAGGTGGCTACACCTTC
TRBV28,TRBJ1-1,-,-,14,CASPKGGRNTEAFF,TGTGCCAGCCCCAAGGGAGGGAGGAACACTGAAGCTTTCTTT
TRBV27,TRBJ2-1,-,few,14,CASSSLPSLGEQFF,TGTGCCAGCAGTTCCCTGCCATCTTTGGGTGAGCAGTTCTTC
TRBV9,TRBJ2-7,TRBD1,-,15,CASSVGDSPTYEQYF,TGTGCCAGCAGCGTTGGGGACAGCCCAACCTACGAGCAGTACTTC
TRBV20-1,TRBJ2-1,-,-,10,CSAQRGEQFF,TGCAGTGCTCAGAGAGGTGAGCAGTTCTTC